The 10 T cell receptor beta chains listed next were all sequenced from one sample in a study of OX40 agonist ivuxolimab in advanced cancers. TCRdb's copy holds only in-frame clones and misses some; the assay was immunoSEQ multiplex PCR. The sample has 15,000 to 20,000 clones; about 82% are singletons. Source: CD4+ or CD8+ T cells sorted from blood, taken in a trial of the OX40 agonist ivuxolimab. Receptors originate from an adult with an advanced solid tumor such as melanoma, head and neck, liver or kidney cancer.

This clone was seen a handful of times. The V gene is TRBV29-1, the J gene TRBJ1-2; the D gene is possibly TRBD1 (6 bases). Germline CDR1 reads SQVTM; CDR2 reads ANQGSEA. With 3 bases removed from V and 4 bases from J, the gap between germline ends came to 21 bases. This CDR3 is 16 amino acids long. For the CDR3, the DNA is TGCAGCGTTGATTTGGAGGGGGGAGGGCCTACCTATGGCTACACCTTC. This sequence encodes CSVDLEGGGPTYGYTF.

This clone has only a few counts. V usage is TRBV27 and J usage is TRBJ1-1; TRBD1 matches 7 bases. With 3 bases clipped from V and 1 base from J, the junction kept 8 bases outside the gene matches. Germline V gene sequence: CDR1 MNHEY, CDR2 SMNVEV (reference sequence). The CDR3 is 16 residues long. The CDR3 nucleotides read TGTGCCAGCAGTTTTTCAGGGGGGACTTGGAACACTGAAGCTTTCTTT. This codes for CASSFSGGTWNTEAFF.

This clone occurred a few times. J is TRBJ1-5 and V is TRBV5-3; D not resolved. TRBV5-3 belongs to the ORF category, with a function that is uncertain. The CDR3 spans 16 residues. Trimming shortened V by 4 bases and J by 0 bases, and 14 bases separated the two germline ends. CDR3 sequence reads: CARSLTRTYSNQPQHF. CDR3 sequence (DNA): TGTGCCAGAAGCCTGACCCGTACTTATAGCAATCAGCCCCAGCATTTT.

This sequence joins TRBV7-2 and TRBJ2-7, with D perhaps TRBD1 (6 bases). CDR3 size: 16 residues. The ends were cut back, 5 bases at V and 5 bases at J, with 22 bases in the middle. Germline V gene lookup returns CDR1 SGHTA and CDR2 FQGNSA. CDR3 nucleotides: TGTGCCAGCAGCCCCGAACAGGGCCCCACCTGGAACGAGCAGTACTTC. Protein sequence: CASSPEQGPTWNEQYF. Based on the CDR3 plus reference TRBV7-2 and TRBJ2-7, the full variable domain is GAGVSQSPSNKVTEKGKDVELRCDPISGHTALYWYRQSLGQGLEFLIYFQGNSAPDKSGLPSDRFSAERTGGSVSTLTIQRTQQEDSAVYLCASSPEQGPTWNEQYFGPGTRLTVT.

The V call is TRBV7-6, the J call TRBJ2-1, with TRBD2 matching 11 bases. The J segment lost 8 bases and the V segment lost 1 base, leaving 16 bases of the junction unmatched. The CDR3 length is 19 residues. Germline values: CDR1 SGHVS, CDR2 FNYEAQ. CDR3 in amino acids: CASSLVPPRLAGGWDEQFF. For the CDR3, the DNA is TGTGCCAGCAGCTTAGTCCCTCCTCGGCTAGCGGGGGGATGGGATGAGCAGTTCTTC.

This rearrangement joins TRBV7-9 to TRBJ2-5; 10 nucleotides line up with TRBD2. This CDR3 comprises 16 residues. Trimming took 5 bases from V and 1 from J; bases not matched to a gene: 7. Looked up from germline, CDR1 is SEHNR and CDR2 is FQNEAQ (reference sequence). In nucleotides, the CDR3 is TGTGCCAGCAGCCCGCTAGCGGGAGTACGCCAAGAGACCCAGTACTTC. It encodes CASSPLAGVRQETQYF. The full variable domain, completed using reference TRBV7-9 and TRBJ2-5, is DTGVSQNPRHKITKRGQNVTFRCDPISEHNRLYWYRQTLGQGPEFLTYFQNEAQLEKSRLLSDRFSAERPKGSFSTLEIQRTEQGDSAMYLCASSPLAGVRQETQYFGPGTRLLVL.

DNA for the CDR3: TGTGCCAGCAGTTTCCCCCTGACAGCTAGCACAGATACGCAGTATTTT. As protein: CASSFPLTASTDTQYF. This rearrangement joins TRBV28 to TRBJ2-3, with TRBD1 as a possible D gene (5 bases). The ends were cut back, 3 bases at V and 0 bases at J, with 13 bases in the middle. The CDR3 consists of 16 residues. Per the germline V gene, CDR1 is MDHEN and CDR2 is SYDVKM.

The J gene is TRBJ2-5, the V gene TRBV28; no reliable D call. Germline assignment: CDR1 MDHEN and CDR2 SYDVKM. The CDR3 spans 11 residues. V lost 5 bases and J lost 4, with 5 bases in between. The CDR3 protein is CASSLRETQYF. The CDR3 bases are TGTGCCAGCAGTCTCAGAGAGACCCAGTACTTC.

J is TRBJ2-7 and V is TRBV27, with 7 nucleotides matching TRBD1. CDR1 is MNHEY, CDR2 SMNVEV, per germline (reference sequence). Trimming at V came to 4 bases and at J to 3 bases, leaving 9 bases not matched to a gene. The CDR3 runs to 15 residues. The CDR3, as DNA: TGTGCCAGCAGTTACTCGCCGGGACAGTTCTACGAGCAGTACTTC. It is translated as CASSYSPGQFYEQYF.

This chain connects TRBV18 to TRBJ2-5; D is unclear. The CDR3 loop spans 11 amino acids. Trimming pared 0 bases from V and 7 bases from J, leaving 3 bases between. Per germline, CDR1 KGHSH and CDR2 LQKENI. The DNA of the CDR3 is TGTGCCAGCTCACCACCGGGGACCCAGTACTTC. This gives the protein CASSPPGTQYF.